This passage covers 8 T cell receptor beta chains from one sample sequenced in a study of sequential checkpoint blockade in melanoma. Treatment noted: randomized to nivolumab then ipilimumab (arm A) or the reverse (arm B). Profiled with immunoSEQ multiplex PCR; TCRdb holds only in-frame clones, not every one. The table lists about 32,000 clones, under 90% of them singletons. The sequenced sample was CD8+ T cells sorted from blood (inferred from file names), obtained from a patient given nivolumab and ipilimumab in sequence. The source is a human donor with melanoma.

This sequence joins TRBV7-8 and TRBJ2-3, with 10 bases aligning to TRBD1. Germline CDR1 and CDR2: SGHVS and FQNEAQ. Trimming at V came to 7 bases and at J to 2 bases, leaving 6 bases not matched to a gene. CDR3 size: 15 residues. The CDR3 region has the DNA TGTGCCAGCAACACGGGACAGGGGTTCACAGATACGCAGTATTTT. This encodes CASNTGQGFTDTQYF.

The gene calls are TRBV5-6 and TRBJ2-5; 9 nucleotides align to TRBD1. The J call may be mistaken, given a closer DNA end match to TRBJ2-7. This CDR3 contains 18 residues. CDR1 is SGHDT and CDR2 is YYEEEE in the germline V gene. Written as DNA, the CDR3 is TGTGCCAGCAGCCGGACGAGACAGGGGGAATCTGTCTCCTACGAGCAGTACTTC. It is translated as CASSRTRQGESVSYEQYF.

This clone showed up just a few times. The rearrangement links TRBV7-9 to TRBJ2-7; TRBD1 matches 7 bases. Per the germline V gene, CDR1 is SEHNR and CDR2 is FQNEAQ (reference sequence). The CDR3 runs to 16 residues. V lost 0 bases and J lost 2; bases outside the gene matches: 7. Here the CDR3 reads CASSLAAWDSPYEQYF. CDR3 nucleotides: TGTGCCAGCAGCTTAGCAGCGTGGGACAGCCCCTACGAGCAGTACTTC.

V gene TRBV5-1 combines with J gene TRBJ2-7, with TRBD1 matching 9 bases. This CDR3 is 16 amino acids long. With 3 bases clipped from V and 2 bases from J, the junction kept 9 bases outside the gene matches. Germline values: CDR1 SGHRS, CDR2 YFSETQ. The CDR3 sequence: CASSWKTGGKPYEQYF. DNA of the CDR3: TGCGCCAGCAGCTGGAAGACAGGGGGAAAACCCTACGAGCAGTACTTC. Filled out from reference TRBV5-1 and TRBJ2-7, the complete variable domain reads KAGVTQTPRYLIKTRGQQVTLSCSPISGHRSVSWYQQTPGQGLQFLFEYFSETQRNKGNFPGRFSGRQFSNSRSEMNVSTLELGDSALYLCASSWKTGGKPYEQYFGPGTRLTVT.

V gene TRBV29-1 combines with J gene TRBJ1-1; D gene unclear. This CDR3 contains 10 residues. Germline-derived CDR1 and CDR2 are SQVTM and ANQGSEA. V lost 6 bases, J lost 6 bases, and 8 bases lay in between. The chain's CDR3 is CSVSQAEAFF. The CDR3 coding sequence is TGCAGCGTCTCCCAGGCTGAAGCTTTCTTT.

The chain joins TRBV6-5 to TRBJ2-7; D is ambiguous. Germline V lookup: CDR1 MNHEY, CDR2 SVGAGI. Trimming stripped 2 bases from V and 2 bases from J, with 10 bases between. The CDR3 contains 14 residues. CDR3 loop: CASSYDSVTYEQYF. The DNA of the CDR3 is TGTGCCAGCAGTTACGACTCAGTAACCTACGAGCAGTACTTC.

This rearrangement joins TRBV5-1 to TRBJ2-2; D might be TRBD1 (5 bases). The CDR3 consists of 14 residues. V lost 9 bases to trimming and J lost 7 bases, with 19 bases between them. CDR1 and CDR2 (germline): SGHRS, YFSETQ. CDR3 residues: CAIRQGERGGELFF. The CDR3 region has the DNA TGCGCCATCCGCCAGGGCGAAAGGGGCGGGGAGCTGTTTTTT.

This sequence joins TRBV9 and TRBJ2-5, with 10 bases matching TRBD2. Gene TRBJ2-7 matches the end of the DNA better, so the J call may be wrong. CDR1 SGDLS and CDR2 YYNGEE come from the germline V gene. The CDR3 length is 15 residues. Here the CDR3 reads CASSVGAGGPYEQYF. CDR3 DNA: TGTGCCAGCAGCGTAGGAGCGGGAGGGCCCTACGAGCAGTACTTC.